These 16 T cell receptor beta chains came from one sample sequenced in a study of CD4 T cells in relation to SARS-CoV-2 and coronaviruses. TCRdb keeps only in-frame clones here, not all; method: immunoSEQ multiplex PCR. The table includes about 56,000 clones, 92% detected once. The specimen sequenced was naive CD4+ T cells from PBMCs. Subset of the sample: naive CD4+ T cells isolated by negative enrichment. Every receptor here comes from an adult with COVID-19.

The V and J genes are TRBV2 and TRBJ2-1, with 10 bases matching TRBD2. Germline CDR1 is SNHLY and CDR2 is FYNNEI. The CDR3 consists of 16 residues. Trimming removed 1 base from V and 6 bases from J; junction bases left unmatched: 6. The CDR3 nucleotides read TGTGCCAGCAGTGAAGGGGTGGTAGCGGGAGGCAATGAGCAGTTCTTC. Its translation: CASSEGVVAGGNEQFF.

The rearrangement links TRBV30 to TRBJ2-2; D is ambiguous. Trimming took off 0 bases at V and 5 bases at J, with 7 bases between the two ends. CDR3 length equals 13 residues. Germline V CDR1 and CDR2: GTSNPN, SVGIG (reference sequence). CDR3 sequence: CAWSVRLTGELFF. CDR3 bases: TGTGCCTGGAGTGTACGGTTGACCGGGGAGCTGTTTTTT.

V gene TRBV18 combines with J gene TRBJ1-6, with D perhaps TRBD1 (5 bases). The CDR3 consists of 16 residues. Per the germline V gene, CDR1 is KGHSH and CDR2 is LQKENI. With 5 bases removed from V and 0 bases from J, the gap between germline ends came to 11 bases. CDR3 sequence (DNA): TGTGCCAGCTCAGCGACAGAGAGCTCCTATAATTCACCCCTCCACTTT. Its translation: CASSATESSYNSPLHF.

This clone was detected only a few times. The chain carries TRBV30 and TRBJ1-4, with 10 positions matching TRBD1. This CDR3 region has 13 residues. V shed 4 bases and J 6 bases; nucleotides not matched to a gene: 2. Germline V lookup: CDR1 GTSNPN, CDR2 SVGIG (reference sequence). DNA of the CDR3: TGTGCCTGGATAGGACAGGGGGATGAAAAACTGTTTTTT. Translation gives CAWIGQGDEKLFF.

Only a few counts were recorded for this clone. The CDR3 here is CASSLINSNQPQHF. The DNA of the CDR3 is TGTGCCAGTAGCCTCATTAATAGCAATCAGCCCCAGCATTTT. V usage is TRBV19 and J usage is TRBJ1-5; D not resolved. Trimming removed 6 bases from V and 0 bases from J, with 9 bases in between. CDR1 is LNHDA, CDR2 SQIVND, per germline (reference sequence). This CDR3 contains 14 residues.

The chain uses TRBV20-1 and TRBJ1-2; possibly TRBD1 for D (5 bases). Germline V CDR1 and CDR2: DFQATT, SNEGSKA (reference sequence). The CDR3 covers 15 residues. V lost 3 bases, J lost 3 bases, and 17 bases lay in between. The CDR3 region has the DNA TGCAGTGCTAGTACGGCAGGGTTAGCGGACTATGGCTACACCTTC. It encodes CSASTAGLADYGYTF.

This clone was seen only once. V gene TRBV30 combines with J gene TRBJ2-7; D not resolved. This CDR3 contains 12 residues. V shed 1 base and J shed 3 bases, with 7 bases lying between them. Germline assignment: CDR1 GTSNPN and CDR2 SVGIG (reference sequence). The CDR3, as DNA: TGTGCCTGGAGTGAAAGTTACTACGAGCAGTACTTC. Protein: CAWSESYYEQYF.

This clone was seen a single time. The V call is TRBV6-2 or TRBV6-3, the J call TRBJ2-1, with a tentative D call TRBD2 (5 bases). This CDR3 has 13 residues. CDR1 is MNHEY and CDR2 is SVGEGT in the germline V gene. V lost 5 bases to trimming and J lost 9 bases, with 14 bases between them. CDR3 region: CASSPNGGIEQFF. CDR3 coding DNA: TGTGCCAGCAGTCCCAACGGAGGAATTGAGCAGTTCTTC.

This clone was seen once. This chain connects TRBV6-5 to TRBJ2-7, with 8 bases that match TRBD2. Germline V CDR1 and CDR2: MNHEY, SVGAGI. The trim removed 5 bases at V and 1 base at J, leaving 4 bases unmatched. The CDR3 contains 14 residues. CDR3 in amino acids: CASSRAGGSYEQYF. CDR3 sequence (DNA): TGTGCCAGCAGTAGGGCGGGAGGTTCCTACGAGCAGTACTTC.

The chain carries TRBV28 and TRBJ2-1, with 8 bases fitting TRBD2. This CDR3 region has 18 residues. Trimming at V came to 5 bases and at J to 6 bases, leaving 18 bases not matched to a gene. Germline loops: CDR1 MDHEN, CDR2 SYDVKM. As DNA, the CDR3 is TGTGCCAGCAGTCCTGAAGCGGGAGTAGTTTCTTGGACCAATGAGCAGTTCTTC. It specifies CASSPEAGVVSWTNEQFF.

This sequence joins TRBV6-1 and TRBJ2-2; a possible D gene is TRBD1 (7 bases). The length of the CDR3 is 15 residues. Per germline, CDR1 MNHNS and CDR2 SASEGT. Deletions cut 2 bases from V and 6 bases from J, with 13 bases between. The CDR3 reads CASSEQGGVAGELFF. The CDR3 DNA sequence: TGTGCCAGCAGTGAACAGGGGGGCGTAGCCGGGGAGCTGTTTTTT.

DNA of the CDR3: TGTGCCAGCAGCTTAGCGGCGACAACCCAAGAGACCCAGTACTTC. It codes for CASSLAATTQETQYF. The rearrangement joins TRBV7-2 to TRBJ2-5; no clear D. Germline-derived CDR1 and CDR2 are SGHTA and FQGNSA. The CDR3 is 15 amino acids. V dropped 0 bases and J dropped 1 base, with 9 bases sitting between them.

The chain has TRBV28 and TRBJ2-1; 16 positions match TRBD2. This CDR3 has 17 residues. With V trimmed by 5 bases and J by 4 bases, 5 bases remained unmatched. Germline V lookup: CDR1 MDHEN, CDR2 SYDVKM. CDR3 DNA: TGTGCCAGCAGTCGCCCGGGACTAGCGGGGGGGTACAATGAGCAGTTCTTC. Amino acids: CASSRPGLAGGYNEQFF.

The chain couples TRBV10-3 to TRBJ2-3, with D perhaps TRBD1 or TRBD2 (6 bases each). Between the trimmed V and J ends, which lost 10 bases and 2 bases, there was a span of 16 bases. CDR3 length: 14 residues. The germline V gene has CDR1 ENHRY and CDR2 SYGVKD. CDR3 sequence reads: CATVARGHTDTQYF. The DNA of the CDR3 is TGTGCCACCGTAGCACGGGGGCACACAGATACGCAGTATTTT.

The chain uses TRBV6-2 or TRBV6-3 and TRBJ2-7; tentatively, D is TRBD2 (5 bases). This CDR3 has 13 amino acids. V was pared by 1 base and J by 6 bases, with 10 bases between. Germline lookup yields CDR1 MNHEY and CDR2 SVGEGT. The CDR3 loop reads CASSYLEGREQYF. DNA for the CDR3: TGTGCCAGCAGTTACTTAGAGGGCCGCGAGCAGTACTTC.

V is TRBV5-1 and J is TRBJ1-5; D is possibly TRBD1 (5 bases). Germline loops: CDR1 SGHRS, CDR2 YFSETQ. Trimming took off 5 bases at V and 3 bases at J, with 15 bases between the two ends. The CDR3 covers 15 residues. The DNA for the CDR3 is TGCGCCAGCAGTTTTGTGGCAGGGCCCAATCAGCCCCAGCATTTT. The encoded protein is CASSFVAGPNQPQHF.